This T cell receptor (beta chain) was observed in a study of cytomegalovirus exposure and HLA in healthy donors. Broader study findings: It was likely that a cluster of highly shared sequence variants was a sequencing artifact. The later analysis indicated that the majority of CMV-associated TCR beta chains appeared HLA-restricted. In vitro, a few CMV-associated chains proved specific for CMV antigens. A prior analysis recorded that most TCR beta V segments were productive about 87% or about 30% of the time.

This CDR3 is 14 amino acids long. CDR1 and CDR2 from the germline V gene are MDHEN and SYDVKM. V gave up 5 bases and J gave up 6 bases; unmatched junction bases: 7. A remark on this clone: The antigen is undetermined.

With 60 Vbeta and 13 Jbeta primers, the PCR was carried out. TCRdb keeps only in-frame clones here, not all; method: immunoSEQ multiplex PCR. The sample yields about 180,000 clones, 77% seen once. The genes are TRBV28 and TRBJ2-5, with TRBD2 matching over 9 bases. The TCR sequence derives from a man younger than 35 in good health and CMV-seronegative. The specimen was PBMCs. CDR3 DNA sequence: TGTGCCAGCAGTATGACTAGCGGAGGACAGACCCAGTACTTC. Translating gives CASSMTSGGQTQYF.